This T cell receptor (beta chain) is drawn from a study of T cell responses to AZD1222 COVID-19 vaccine. Findings and limits, study-wide: Epitopes outside B.1.351 and B.1.1.7 mutated regions reportedly drew nearly half of spike TCRs.

TCRdb keeps only in-frame clones here, not all; method: immunoSEQ multiplex PCR. There are 100,000 to 150,000 clones in the sample; approximately 88% occur only once, and 7.5% to 8% lies in the top ten. As to this clone: What it binds is unknown.

Germline trimming cut 4 bases from V and 10 bases from J; bases unmatched to any gene: 6. CDR1 is MGHDK, CDR2 SYGVNS, per germline. The CDR3 sequence is 14 residues long. The chain recombines TRBV25-1 with TRBJ1-6; 8 bases are a match to TRBD1. The sample consisted of peripheral blood, taken on day 0 of AZD1222 vaccination. The sequence came from an adult in good health. The CDR3 loop reads CASSGDRGNSPLHF. The DNA for the CDR3 is TGTGCCAGCAGTGGTGACAGGGGAAACTCACCCCTCCACTTT.